This T cell receptor (beta chain) was obtained from a study of blood T cell repertoires in COVID-19. Background on the study: Nucleic acid was either cDNA or gDNA, and it came from T cells, B-cell-depleted T cells, or PBMCs.

Trimming left V 2 bases short and J 2 bases short, with 9 bases between. Germline V gene data show CDR1 as MDHEN and CDR2 as SYDVKM. The CDR3 has 15 amino acids. Profiled with immunoSEQ multiplex PCR; TCRdb holds only in-frame clones, not every one. The sample holds about 19,000 clones, roughly 86% seen once. V usage is TRBV28 and J usage is TRBJ1-4; D not certain. The receptor was derived from a human donor in a cohort sampled during active COVID-19. The donor label of this sample is uncertain. Sequenced sample: peripheral blood. The CDR3 protein is CASSLGWRTNEKLFF. The CDR3 DNA is TGTGCCAGCAGTTTAGGGTGGAGGACTAATGAAAAACTGTTTTTT.